This TCR beta chain was captured in a study of T cell responses to AZD1222 COVID-19 vaccine. General study points: Dominant at 160-218 and 743-854, vaccine-associated CD4 TCRs also spanned spike. No repertoire was sampled before or during the peak T cell response, only after it. Within unmutated variant regions lay the reported targets of nearly half of spike-specific TCRs. When two AZD1222 doses had been given, Spike-specific TCR breadth and depth rose.

Germline V lookup: CDR1 MGHRA, CDR2 YSYEKL. CDR3 length equals 17 residues. Unmatched junction bases numbered 6, after V lost 4 bases and J lost 2 bases. Assay: immunoSEQ multiplex PCR; the TCRdb copy retains only in-frame clones and omits some. Among roughly 120,000 clones, 70% to 90% were seen once, and the ten largest hold 9.5% to 15%. For this clone: What it binds is not known.

V usage is TRBV4-1 and J usage is TRBJ2-3; TRBD2 aligns across 13 bases. Sequencing was performed on peripheral blood, taken on day 0 of AZD1222 vaccination. This sequence was found in an adult in good health. DNA for the CDR3: TGCGCCAGCAGCCCCCTAGGGACTAGCGGGAACACAGATACGCAGTATTTT. Its translation is CASSPLGTSGNTDTQYF.